This TCR beta chain was recorded in a study of Ad26.COV2.S vaccination and SARS-CoV-2 variants. Study details: Of the COV1001 trial arms, the Ad26.COV2.S arm included the donor. Whole-study findings and limits: Substantial post-vaccination breadth of spike-specific CD8+ and CD4+ T cell responses was reported. Total responses of T cells may have been underestimated by the analyses of TCR breadth and depth.

The CDR3 extends over 13 amino acids. V was pared by 3 bases and J by 2 bases, with 8 bases between. Only in-frame clones appear in the TCRdb table, and some are missing; sequencing was by immunoSEQ multiplex PCR. The sample gives around 370,000 clones, about 85% of which show up once; roughly 3.1% is in the top ten. Treatment meaning: around 19 received Ad26.COV2.S at low or high dose, single or two shots; 5 received placebo; per-sample allocation not given. Each sample was drawn 63 days after the first injection (of vaccine or placebo). As for this clone: Its antigen is unknown.

This chain connects TRBV12-3 or TRBV12-4 to TRBJ2-7; no clear D gene. The sequence came from a person between 18 and 65 years old who received the Ad26.COV2.S COVID-19 vaccine or a placebo. The sample was peripheral blood, taken in a trial of Ad26.COV2.S vaccine versus placebo. For the CDR3, the DNA is TGTGCCAGCAGTTTTGGGTTTCCCTACGAGCAGTACTTC. Protein sequence: CASSFGFPYEQYF.